The 6 T cell receptor beta chains below all came from one sample that was sequenced in a study of blood T cell repertoires in COVID-19. Clones were read by immunoSEQ multiplex PCR, and TCRdb kept only the in-frame ones, dropping some. The sample lists nearly 35,000 clones, about 90% occurring once. The sequencing input was peripheral blood. These receptors came from a human donor in a cohort sampled during active COVID-19.

This chain uses TRBV7-9 with TRBJ2-7; the D is unclear. The CDR3 consists of 11 residues. Germline CDR1 and CDR2: SEHNR and FQNEAQ (reference sequence). Deletions cut 3 bases from V and 7 bases from J, with 7 bases between. The CDR3 sequence: CASSLVEEQYF. The CDR3 DNA is TGTGCCAGCAGCTTGGTGGAGGAGCAGTACTTC.

V gene TRBV19 combines with J gene TRBJ2-3; possible D gene TRBD2, 7 bases. The CDR3 spans 14 residues. Germline V gene sequence: CDR1 LNHDA, CDR2 SQIVND (reference sequence). V was shortened by 10 bases and J by 2 bases, with 16 bases between the two germline ends. The CDR3 nucleotides are TGTGCCACCGAACGGGGGGCCGACACAGATACGCAGTATTTT. It is translated as CATERGADTDTQYF.

This chain connects TRBV5-1 to TRBJ2-2; unclear D gene. Germline assignment: CDR1 SGHRS and CDR2 YFSETQ. V gave up 0 bases and J gave up 0 bases, with 6 bases separating them. The CDR3 length is 15 residues. CDR3 DNA: TGCGCCAGCAGCTTGGGTTCCACGAACACCGGGGAGCTGTTTTTT. Translating it yields CASSLGSTNTGELFF.

V gene TRBV7-2 combines with J gene TRBJ2-3; D may be TRBD2 (5 bases). Germline lookup yields CDR1 SGHTA and CDR2 FQGNSA. This CDR3 comprises 12 residues. V lost 6 bases and J 4 bases, leaving 8 bases between the germline ends. CDR3 region: CASRAAADTQYF. DNA of the CDR3: TGTGCCAGCAGAGCAGCGGCAGATACGCAGTATTTT. The full variable domain, in which reference TRBV7-2 and TRBJ2-3 provide the parts outside the CDR3, is GAGVSQSPSNKVTEKGKDVELRCDPISGHTALYWYRQSLGQGLEFLIYFQGNSAPDKSGLPSDRFSAERTGGSVSTLTIQRTQQEDSAVYLCASRAAADTQYFGPGTRLTVL.

The table lists this clone with a count of one. V usage is TRBV19 and J usage is TRBJ2-3; TRBD1 might be the D (7 bases). Trimming pared 3 bases from V and 1 base from J, leaving 17 bases between. The CDR3 is 17 amino acids. The germline V gene has CDR1 LNHDA and CDR2 SQIVND (reference sequence). CDR3 nucleotides: TGTGCCAGTAGTATTTTACAGGGGACTGTGGGCACAGATACGCAGTATTTT. Encoded protein: CASSILQGTVGTDTQYF.

V usage is TRBV5-1 and J usage is TRBJ1-4, with TRBD1 as a possible D gene (5 bases). The CDR3 is 13 amino acids. The V gene lost 0 bases and the J gene lost 7 bases, with 7 bases spanning the gap. Germline assignment: CDR1 SGHRS and CDR2 YFSETQ. The CDR3 nucleotides are TGCGCCAGCAGCTTGGACGGGGGTGAAAAACTGTTTTTT. Translation: CASSLDGGEKLFF. The whole variable domain, remainder taken from reference TRBV5-1 and TRBJ1-4, is KAGVTQTPRYLIKTRGQQVTLSCSPISGHRSVSWYQQTPGQGLQFLFEYFSETQRNKGNFPGRFSGRQFSNSRSEMNVSTLELGDSALYLCASSLDGGEKLFFGSGTQLSVL.